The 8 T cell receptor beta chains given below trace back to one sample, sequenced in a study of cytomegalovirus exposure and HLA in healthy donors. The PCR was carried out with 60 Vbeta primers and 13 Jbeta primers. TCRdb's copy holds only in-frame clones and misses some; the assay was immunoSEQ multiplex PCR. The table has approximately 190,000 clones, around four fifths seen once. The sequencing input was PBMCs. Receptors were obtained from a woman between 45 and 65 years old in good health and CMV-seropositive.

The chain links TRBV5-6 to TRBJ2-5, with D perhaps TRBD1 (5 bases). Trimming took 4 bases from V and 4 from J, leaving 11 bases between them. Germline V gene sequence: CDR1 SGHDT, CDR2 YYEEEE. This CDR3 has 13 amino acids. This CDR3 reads CASSPGFSETQYF. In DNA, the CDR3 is TGTGCCAGCAGCCCAGGGTTTTCAGAGACCCAGTACTTC. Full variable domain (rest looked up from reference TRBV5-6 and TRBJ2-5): DAGVTQSPTHLIKTRGQQVTLRCSPKSGHDTVSWYQQALGQGPQFIFQYYEEEERQRGNFPDRFSGHQFPNYSSELNVNALLLGDSALYLCASSPGFSETQYFGPGTRLLVL.

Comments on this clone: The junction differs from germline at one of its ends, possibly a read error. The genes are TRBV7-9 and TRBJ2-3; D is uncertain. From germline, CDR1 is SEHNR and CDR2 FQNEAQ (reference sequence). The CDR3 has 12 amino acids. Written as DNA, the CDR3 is TGTTCCAGCAGCTTAGACTCAGATACGCAGTATTTT. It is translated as CSSSLDSDTQYF.

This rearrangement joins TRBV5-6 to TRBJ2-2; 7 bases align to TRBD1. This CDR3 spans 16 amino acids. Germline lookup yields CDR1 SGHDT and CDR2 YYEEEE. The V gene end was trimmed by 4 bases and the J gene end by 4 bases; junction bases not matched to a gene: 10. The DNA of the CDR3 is TGTGCCAGCAGCAAAGACAGGGTATTAGGCACCGGGGAGCTGTTTTTT. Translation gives CASSKDRVLGTGELFF.

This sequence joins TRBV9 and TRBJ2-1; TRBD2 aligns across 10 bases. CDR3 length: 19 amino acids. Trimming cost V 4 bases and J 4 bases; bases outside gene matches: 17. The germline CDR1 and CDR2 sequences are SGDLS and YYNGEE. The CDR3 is CASSPGPHSLAGVYNEQFF. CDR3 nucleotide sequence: TGTGCCAGCAGCCCCGGCCCTCATTCTCTAGCGGGGGTATACAATGAGCAGTTCTTC.

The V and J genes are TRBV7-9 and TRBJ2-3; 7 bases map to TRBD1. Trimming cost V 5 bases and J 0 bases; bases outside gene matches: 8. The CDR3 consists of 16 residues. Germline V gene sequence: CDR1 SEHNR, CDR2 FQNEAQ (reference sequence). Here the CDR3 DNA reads TGTGCCAGCAGCCAGATTGACAGGGCGAGCACAGATACGCAGTATTTT. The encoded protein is CASSQIDRASTDTQYF.

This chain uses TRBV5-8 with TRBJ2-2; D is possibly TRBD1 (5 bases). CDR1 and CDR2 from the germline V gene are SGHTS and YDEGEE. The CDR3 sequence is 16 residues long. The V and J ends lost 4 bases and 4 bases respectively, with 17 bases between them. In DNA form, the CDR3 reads TGTGCCAGCAGCAACCAGGGAATTTTCTTCACCGGGGAGCTGTTTTTT. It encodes CASSNQGIFFTGELFF. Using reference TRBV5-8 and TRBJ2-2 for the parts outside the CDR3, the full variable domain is EAGVTQSPTHLIKTRGQQATLRCSPISGHTSVYWYQQALGLGLQFLLWYDEGEERNRGNFPPRFSGRQFPNYSSELNVNALELEDSALYLCASSNQGIFFTGELFFGEGSRLTVL.

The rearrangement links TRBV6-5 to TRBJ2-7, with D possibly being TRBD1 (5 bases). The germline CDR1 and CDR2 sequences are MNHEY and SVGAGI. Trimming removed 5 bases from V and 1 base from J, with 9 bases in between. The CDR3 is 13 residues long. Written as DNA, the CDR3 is TGTGCCAGCAGTCGGTCAGGGTCCTACGAGCAGTACTTC. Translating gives CASSRSGSYEQYF.

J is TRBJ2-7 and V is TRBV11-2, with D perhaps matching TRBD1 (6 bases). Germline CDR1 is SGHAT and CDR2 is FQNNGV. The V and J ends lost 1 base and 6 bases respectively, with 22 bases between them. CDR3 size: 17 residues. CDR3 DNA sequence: TGTGCCAGCAGCTTAGTTCGTTCGGGCAGGGGTATAGCCGAGCAGTACTTC. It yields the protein CASSLVRSGRGIAEQYF.